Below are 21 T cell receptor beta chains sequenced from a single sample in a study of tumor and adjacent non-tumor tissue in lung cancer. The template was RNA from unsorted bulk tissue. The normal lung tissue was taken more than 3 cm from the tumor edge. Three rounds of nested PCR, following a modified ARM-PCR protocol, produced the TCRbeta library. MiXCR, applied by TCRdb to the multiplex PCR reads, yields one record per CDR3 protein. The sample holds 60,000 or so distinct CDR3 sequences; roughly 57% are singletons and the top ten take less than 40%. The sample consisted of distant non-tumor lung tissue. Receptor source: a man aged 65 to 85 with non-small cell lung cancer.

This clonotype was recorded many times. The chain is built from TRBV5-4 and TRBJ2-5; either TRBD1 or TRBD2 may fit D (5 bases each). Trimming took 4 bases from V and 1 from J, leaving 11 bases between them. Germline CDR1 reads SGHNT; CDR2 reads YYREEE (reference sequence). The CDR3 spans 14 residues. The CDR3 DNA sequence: TGTGCCAGCAGCGGGACCGCACTCCAAGAGACCCAGTACTTC. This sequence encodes CASSGTALQETQYF. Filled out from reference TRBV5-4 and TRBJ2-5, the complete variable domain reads ETGVTQSPTHLIKTRGQQVTLRCSSQSGHNTVSWYQQALGQGPQFIFQYYREEENGRGNFPPRFSGLQFPNYSSELNVNALELDDSALYLCASSGTALQETQYFGPGTRLLVL.

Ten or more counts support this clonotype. CDR3: CASSVGTGGGQPQHF. The CDR3 nucleotides are TGTGCCAGCAGCGTCGGGACAGGGGGTGGTCAGCCCCAGCATTTT. The chain employs TRBV7-9 and TRBJ1-5, with 11 nucleotides matching TRBD1. The CDR3 is 15 amino acids. Germline trimming cut 5 bases from V and 6 bases from J; bases unmatched to any gene: 6. The germline V gene has CDR1 SEHNR and CDR2 FQNEAQ (reference sequence).

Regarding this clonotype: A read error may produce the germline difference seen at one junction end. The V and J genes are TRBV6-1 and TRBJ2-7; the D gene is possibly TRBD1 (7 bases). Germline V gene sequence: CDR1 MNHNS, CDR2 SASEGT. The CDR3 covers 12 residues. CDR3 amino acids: CTSRRDSYEQYF. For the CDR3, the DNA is TGTACCAGCAGGCGGGACAGCTACGAGCAGTACTTC.

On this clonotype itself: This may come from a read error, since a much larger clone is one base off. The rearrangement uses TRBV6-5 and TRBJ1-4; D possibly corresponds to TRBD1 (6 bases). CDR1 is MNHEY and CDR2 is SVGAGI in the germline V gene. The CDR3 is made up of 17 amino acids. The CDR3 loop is CACRRQVGLSTNEKLFF. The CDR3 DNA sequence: TGTGCCTGCAGGAGACAGGTCGGGCTCTCAACTAATGAAAAACTGTTTTTT.

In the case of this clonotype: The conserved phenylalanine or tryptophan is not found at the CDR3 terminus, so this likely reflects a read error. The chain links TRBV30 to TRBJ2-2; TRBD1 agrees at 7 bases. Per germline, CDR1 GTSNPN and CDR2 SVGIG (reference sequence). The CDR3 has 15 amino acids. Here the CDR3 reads CASQRTGLNTGELFI. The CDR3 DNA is TGTGCTTCTCAGAGGACAGGTTTGAACACCGGGGAGCTGTTTATT.

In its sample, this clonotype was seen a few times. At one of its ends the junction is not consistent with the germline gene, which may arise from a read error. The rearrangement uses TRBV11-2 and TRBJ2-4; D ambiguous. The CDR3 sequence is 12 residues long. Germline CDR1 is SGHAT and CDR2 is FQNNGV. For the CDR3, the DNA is TGTGCCTGCAGTTCCTTTGGGTATGAGAGTTTATTC. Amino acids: CACSSFGYESLF. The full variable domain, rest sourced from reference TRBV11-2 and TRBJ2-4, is EAGVAQSPRYKIIEKRQSVAFWCNPISGHATLYWYQQILGQGPKLLIQFQNNGVVDDSQLPKDRFSAERLKGVDSTLKIQPAKLEDSAVYLCACSSFGYESLFGAGTRLSVL.

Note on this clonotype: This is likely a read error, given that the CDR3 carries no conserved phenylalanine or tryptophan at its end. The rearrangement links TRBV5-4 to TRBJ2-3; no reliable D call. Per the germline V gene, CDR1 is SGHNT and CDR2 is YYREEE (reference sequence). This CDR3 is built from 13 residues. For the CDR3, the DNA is TGTGTTAGCAGCTTGCAGAGCACAGATACGCAGTATCTT. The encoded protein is CVSSLQSTDTQYL.

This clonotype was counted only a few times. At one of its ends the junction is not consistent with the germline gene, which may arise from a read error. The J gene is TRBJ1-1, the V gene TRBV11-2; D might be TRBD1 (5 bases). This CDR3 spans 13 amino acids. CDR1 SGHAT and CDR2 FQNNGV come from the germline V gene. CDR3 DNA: TGTGCCAGCAGGTCGCATTTTGGGGCTGAAGTTTTCTTT. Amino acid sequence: CASRSHFGAEVFF.

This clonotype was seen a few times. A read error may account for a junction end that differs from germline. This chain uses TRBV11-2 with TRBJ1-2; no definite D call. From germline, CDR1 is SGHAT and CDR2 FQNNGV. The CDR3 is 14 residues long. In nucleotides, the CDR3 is TGTGCCAGCAGCTTTTTTGGGAACGCCTATAGCTACACCTTC. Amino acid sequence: CASSFFGNAYSYTF.

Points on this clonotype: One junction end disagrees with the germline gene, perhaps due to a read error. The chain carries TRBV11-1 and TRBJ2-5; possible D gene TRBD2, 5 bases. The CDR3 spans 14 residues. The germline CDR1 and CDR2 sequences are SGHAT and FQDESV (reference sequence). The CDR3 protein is CASPRGDPQETQYF. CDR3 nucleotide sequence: TGTGCCAGTCCTCGGGGTGATCCACAAGAGACCCAATACTTC.

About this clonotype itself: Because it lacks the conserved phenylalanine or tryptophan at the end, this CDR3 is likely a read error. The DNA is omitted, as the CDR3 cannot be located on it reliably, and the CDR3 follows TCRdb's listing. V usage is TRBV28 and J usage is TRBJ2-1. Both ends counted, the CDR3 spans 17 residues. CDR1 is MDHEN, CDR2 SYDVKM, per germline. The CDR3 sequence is CASSMRLVGGTYNERFL.

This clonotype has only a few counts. CDR3 in amino acids: CASTPFYNEQFF. The CDR3 DNA reads TGTGCCAGCACGCCTTTTTACAATGAGCAGTTCTTC. The chain links TRBV2 to TRBJ2-1; no clear D gene. Trimming removed 7 bases from V and 4 bases from J, with 8 bases in between. Germline V lookup: CDR1 SNHLY, CDR2 FYNNEI. This CDR3 has 12 amino acids.

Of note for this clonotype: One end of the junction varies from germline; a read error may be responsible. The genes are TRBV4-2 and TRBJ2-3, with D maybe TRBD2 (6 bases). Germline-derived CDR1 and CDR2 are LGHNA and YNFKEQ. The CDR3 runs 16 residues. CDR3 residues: CANSQEGQGGIDTQYF. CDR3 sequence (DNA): TGTGCCAACAGCCAAGAAGGGCAGGGAGGCATAGATACGCAGTATTTT.

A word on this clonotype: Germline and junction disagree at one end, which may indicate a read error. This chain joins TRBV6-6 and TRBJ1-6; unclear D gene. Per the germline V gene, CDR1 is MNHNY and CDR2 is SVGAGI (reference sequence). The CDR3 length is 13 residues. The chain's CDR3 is CTSSYRPNPPLHF. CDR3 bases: TGTACCAGCAGTTACCGGCCGAATCCACCCCTCCACTTT.

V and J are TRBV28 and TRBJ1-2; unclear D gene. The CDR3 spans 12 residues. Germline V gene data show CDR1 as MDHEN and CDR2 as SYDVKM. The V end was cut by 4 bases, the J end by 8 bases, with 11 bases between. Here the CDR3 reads CASSSGSRGYTF. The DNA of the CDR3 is TGTGCCAGCAGTTCGGGCTCTCGGGGCTACACCTTC.

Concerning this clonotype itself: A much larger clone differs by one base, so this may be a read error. The chain's CDR3 is CASSLQGPEDTQYF. The CDR3, as DNA: TGTGCCAGCAGCCTTCAGGGGCCTGAAGATACGCAGTATTTT. This sequence joins TRBV28 and TRBJ2-3, with D perhaps TRBD1 (6 bases). V dropped 6 bases and J dropped 5 bases, with 15 bases sitting between them. The CDR3 has 14 residues. Germline loops: CDR1 MDHEN, CDR2 SYDVKM.

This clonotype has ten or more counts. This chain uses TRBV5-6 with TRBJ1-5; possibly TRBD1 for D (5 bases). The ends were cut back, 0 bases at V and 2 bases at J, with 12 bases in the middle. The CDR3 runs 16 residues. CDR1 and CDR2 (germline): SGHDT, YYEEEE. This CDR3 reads CASSLARDRGNQPQHF. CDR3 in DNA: TGTGCCAGCAGCTTGGCCAGGGATCGGGGCAATCAGCCCCAGCATTTT. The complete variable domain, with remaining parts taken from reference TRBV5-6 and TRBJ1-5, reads DAGVTQSPTHLIKTRGQQVTLRCSPKSGHDTVSWYQQALGQGPQFIFQYYEEEERQRGNFPDRFSGHQFPNYSSELNVNALLLGDSALYLCASSLARDRGNQPQHFGDGTRLSIL.

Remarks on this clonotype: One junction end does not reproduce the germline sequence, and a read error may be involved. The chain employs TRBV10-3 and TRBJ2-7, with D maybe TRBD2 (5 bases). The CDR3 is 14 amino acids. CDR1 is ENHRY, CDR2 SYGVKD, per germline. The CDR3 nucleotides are TGTGCCATCAGTGGGAGCGGATCCTCCTACGAACAGTGCTTC. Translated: CAISGSGSSYEQCF.

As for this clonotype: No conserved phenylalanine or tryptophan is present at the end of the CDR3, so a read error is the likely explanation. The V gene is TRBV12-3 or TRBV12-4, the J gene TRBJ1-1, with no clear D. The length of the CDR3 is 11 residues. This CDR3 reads CASSFDTEAFL. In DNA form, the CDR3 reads TGTGCCAGCAGTTTCGACACCGAAGCTTTCTTA.

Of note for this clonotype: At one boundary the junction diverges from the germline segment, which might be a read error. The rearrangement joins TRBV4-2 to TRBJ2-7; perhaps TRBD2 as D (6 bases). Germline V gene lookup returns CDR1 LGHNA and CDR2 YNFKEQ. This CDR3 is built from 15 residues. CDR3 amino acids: CANSQSLGGSYEQYF. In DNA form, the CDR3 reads TGTGCCAACAGCCAATCTTTGGGGGGCTCCTACGAGCAGTACTTC.

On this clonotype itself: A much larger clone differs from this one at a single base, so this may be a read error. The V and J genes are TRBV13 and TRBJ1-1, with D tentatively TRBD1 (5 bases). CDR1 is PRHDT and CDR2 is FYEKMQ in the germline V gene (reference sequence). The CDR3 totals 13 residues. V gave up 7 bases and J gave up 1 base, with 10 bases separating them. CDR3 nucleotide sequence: TGTGCCAGCAACCGGACACGGAACACTGAAGCTTTCTTT. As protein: CASNRTRNTEAFF.